The rows below give T cell receptor beta chains drawn from one sample of a study of cytomegalovirus exposure and HLA in healthy donors. Generated by immunoSEQ multiplex PCR, the TCRdb table keeps only in-frame clones and is missing some. Seen here are 70,000 to 95,000 clones, over 75% observed once, and the top ten hold roughly 2%. The sequencing input was PBMCs. The source is a young man in good health and CMV-seronegative. Both conserved end residues are part of each CDR3. D genes are given only for firm matches. Size is omitted from some rows. Given values are once, few, many or a class for expanded clones.

D,size,V,J,CDR3,DNA
NA,NA,TRBV4-1,TRBJ1-2,CASRPVKGVNRGYTF,TGCGCCAGCAGGCCCGTTAAAGGGGTCAACCGGGGCTACACCTTC
TRBD2,NA,TRBV19,TRBJ2-1,CAGGLANEQFF,TGTGCCGGGGGACTAGCAAATGAGCAGTTCTTC
TRBD1,NA,TRBV6-1,TRBJ1-2,CASTTGQGYGYTF,TGTGCCAGCACCACCGGACAGGGGTATGGCTACACCTTC
TRBD1,NA,TRBV6-4,TRBJ1-6,CASSATDRWNSPLHF,TGTGCCAGCAGTGCTACGGACAGGTGGAATTCACCCCTCCACTTT
TRBD1,NA,TRBV5-1,TRBJ1-2,CASSPGQGLFGRGYTF,TGCGCCAGCAGCCCCGGACAGGGCCTCTTCGGAAGAGGCTACACCTTC
TRBD1,NA,TRBV4-1,TRBJ1-5,CASSLMDRGNQPQHF,TGCGCCAGCAGCCTTATGGACAGGGGTAATCAGCCCCAGCATTTT
NA,NA,TRBV27,TRBJ1-4,CASRDTGDEKLFF,TGTGCCAGCAGGGACACTGGCGATGAAAAACTGTTTTTT
TRBD2,NA,TRBV7-2,TRBJ2-5,CASSLAAGPQETQYF,TGTGCCAGCAGCTTAGCAGCGGGGCCTCAAGAGACCCAGTACTTC
TRBD1,NA,TRBV6-1,TRBJ2-7,CASSGGQGFEQYF,TGTGCCAGCAGTGGAGGACAGGGATTCGAGCAGTACTTC
NA,NA,TRBV21-1,TRBJ2-2,CASSKGQGSTGELFF,TGTGCCAGCAGCAAGGGACAGGGGAGCACCGGGGAGCTGTTTTTT
TRBD2,NA,TRBV18,TRBJ2-1,CASSPPLRLAGDGNEQFF,TGTGCCAGCTCACCACCGTTGAGACTAGCGGGGGACGGCAATGAGCAGTTCTTC
TRBD1,NA,TRBV6-6,TRBJ1-3,CASRPDRGSGNTIYF,TGTGCCAGCAGGCCTGACAGGGGCTCTGGAAACACCATATATTTT
TRBD1,few,TRBV19,TRBJ1-4,CASRGLTGQGANEKLFF,TGTGCCAGTAGAGGGCTAACGGGACAGGGGGCGAATGAAAAACTGTTTTTT
NA,NA,TRBV10-1,TRBJ2-7,CASSPGDGREQYF,TGCGCCAGCAGTCCGGGGGACGGCCGCGAGCAGTACTTC
TRBD2,NA,TRBV9,TRBJ2-7,CASSAGTSGVEKYF,TGTGCCAGCAGTGCCGGGACTAGCGGGGTGGAAAAGTACTTC
TRBD2,NA,TRBV28,TRBJ2-5,CASSLAISGGQGTQYF,TGTGCCAGCAGTTTGGCAATTAGCGGGGGGCAAGGGACCCAGTACTTC
NA,few,TRBV7-9,TRBJ1-5,CASSLGRDQPQHF,TGTGCCAGCAGCTTAGGGAGAGATCAGCCCCAGCATTTT
NA,few,TRBV5-6,TRBJ2-7,CASSKAEASYEQYF,TGTGCCAGCAGCAAGGCAGAGGCTAGCTACGAGCAGTACTTC
TRBD1,NA,TRBV6-6,TRBJ2-2,CASSYYRGSAGELFF,TGTGCCAGCAGTTACTACAGGGGCTCAGCCGGGGAGCTGTTTTTT
TRBD1,once,TRBV6-1,TRBJ2-4,CASSVTGAQGKNIQYF,TGTGCCAGCAGTGTGACAGGGGCCCAGGGTAAAAACATTCAGTACTTC
NA,NA,TRBV11-2,TRBJ2-7,CASSLQGLLYEQYF,TGTGCCAGCAGCCTTCAGGGTCTCCTTTACGAGCAGTACTTC
TRBD1,NA,TRBV27,TRBJ1-2,CASSLDRGLGYTF,TGTGCCAGCAGTTTAGACAGGGGGCTAGGCTACACCTTC
TRBD2,NA,TRBV5-1,TRBJ2-3,CASSLAGGVDTQYF,TGCGCCAGCAGCTTGGCCGGGGGGGTGGATACGCAGTATTTT
NA,NA,TRBV2,TRBJ1-2,CASSDKLPNYGYTF,TGTGCCAGCAGTGATAAGCTTCCTAACTATGGCTACACCTTC
TRBD1,NA,TRBV5-4,TRBJ1-6,CASSSGQGAYNSPLHF,TGTGCCAGCAGCTCGGGACAGGGGGCGTATAATTCACCCCTCCACTTT
TRBD1,NA,TRBV7-9,TRBJ1-6,CSSSSGDRYSYNSPLHF,TGTTCCAGCAGCTCAGGGGACAGATACTCCTATAATTCACCCCTCCACTTT
TRBD2,NA,TRBV5-1,TRBJ2-1,CASSLMSGGAVGEQFF,TGCGCCAGCAGCTTAATGAGCGGGGGGGCTGTCGGAGAGCAGTTCTTC
TRBD1,NA,TRBV6-5,TRBJ1-2,CASSYKNTGGYGYTF,TGTGCCAGCAGTTACAAAAATACAGGGGGCTATGGCTACACCTTC
NA,NA,TRBV6-5,TRBJ2-6,CASSYLGSSGANVLTF,TGTGCCAGCAGTTACCTAGGGAGCTCTGGGGCCAACGTCCTGACTTTC
NA,few,TRBV19,TRBJ1-4,CASSMVTATNEKLFF,TGTGCCAGTAGTATGGTCACAGCAACTAATGAAAAACTGTTTTTT
TRBD1,NA,TRBV28,TRBJ1-5,CASSFGDRGDNQPQHF,TGTGCCAGCAGTTTCGGGGACAGGGGAGATAATCAGCCCCAGCATTTT
TRBD1,NA,TRBV5-1,TRBJ2-4,CASSLRGGQGKNIQYF,TGCGCCAGCAGCTTGCGAGGGGGACAGGGGAAAAACATTCAGTACTTC
NA,NA,TRBV11-1,TRBJ2-2,CASSLVRGWTGELFF,TGTGCCAGCAGCTTAGTCAGGGGATGGACCGGGGAGCTGTTTTTT
TRBD1,NA,TRBV7-8,TRBJ2-2,CASSLVRGPGTGELFF,TGTGCCAGCAGCTTAGTAAGGGGGCCGGGCACCGGGGAGCTGTTTTTT
NA,NA,TRBV9,TRBJ1-6,CASTPGWANSPLHF,TGTGCCAGCACCCCAGGGTGGGCAAATTCACCCCTCCACTTT
NA,NA,TRBV5-4,TRBJ2-7,CASSLARGYEQYF,TGTGCCAGCAGCTTGGCGAGAGGCTACGAGCAGTACTTC
TRBD1,NA,TRBV30,TRBJ1-5,CAWSGAGGRYSNQPQHF,TGTGCCTGGAGTGGGGCAGGGGGCCGGTATAGCAATCAGCCCCAGCATTTT